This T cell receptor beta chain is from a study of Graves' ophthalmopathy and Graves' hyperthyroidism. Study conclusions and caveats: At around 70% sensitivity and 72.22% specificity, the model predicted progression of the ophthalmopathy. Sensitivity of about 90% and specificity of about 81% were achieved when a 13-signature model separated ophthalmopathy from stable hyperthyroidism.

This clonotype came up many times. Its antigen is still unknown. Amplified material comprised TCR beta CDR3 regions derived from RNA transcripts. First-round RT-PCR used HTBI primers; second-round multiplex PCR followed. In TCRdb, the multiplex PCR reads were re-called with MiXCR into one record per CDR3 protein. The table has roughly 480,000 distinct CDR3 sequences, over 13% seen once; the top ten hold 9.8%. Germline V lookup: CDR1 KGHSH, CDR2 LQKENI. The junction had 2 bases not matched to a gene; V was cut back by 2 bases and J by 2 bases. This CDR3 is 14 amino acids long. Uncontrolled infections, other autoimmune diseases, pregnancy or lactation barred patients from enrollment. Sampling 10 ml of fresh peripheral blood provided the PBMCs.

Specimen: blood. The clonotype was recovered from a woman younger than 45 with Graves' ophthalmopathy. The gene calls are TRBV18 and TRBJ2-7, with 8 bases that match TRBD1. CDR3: CASSPRTGPYEQYF. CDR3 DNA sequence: TGTGCCAGCTCACCAAGGACAGGGCCCTACGAGCAGTACTTC.